These T cell receptor beta chains were read from a single sample in a study of neurological immune-mediated disorders. TCRdb reprocessed the 5' RACE reads via MiXCR and lists one record per CDR3 protein. The repertoire includes about 49,000 distinct CDR3 sequences, approximately 9.1% of them detected once, and less than 2% sits in the top ten. The sequenced material came from PBMCs. The receptors originated from a woman in her thirties or forties in good health. Each CDR3 is given with its conserved first and last residue. D genes are given only for firm matches. A clone size is listed for some rows: how often the clone was seen (once, few, many), or a class if it is expanded.

d_call | clone_size | j_call | v_call | cdr3_aa | cdr3_nt
NA | NA | TRBJ2-5 | TRBV29-1 | CSVTQRRGAPGETQYF | TGCAGCGTTACCCAGAGGAGGGGGGCGCCCGGAGAGACCCAGTACTTC
TRBD1 | many | TRBJ2-5 | TRBV6-5 | CASSPDRVETQYF | TGTGCCAGCAGCCCGGACAGGGTCGAGACCCAGTACTTC
NA | few | TRBJ1-1 | TRBV6-2/TRBV6-3 | CASSLPLGRRLAFF | TGTGCCAGCAGTTTGCCCCTCGGAAGACGCCTGGCTTTCTTT
TRBD1 | many | TRBJ2-1 | TRBV4-3 | CASSQDYRGDYNEQFF | TGCGCCAGCAGCCAGGATTACAGGGGTGACTACAATGAGCAGTTCTTC
NA | many | TRBJ2-5 | TRBV5-1 | CASRTAQETQYF | TGCGCCAGCCGGACAGCCCAAGAGACCCAGTACTTC
TRBD2 | many | TRBJ2-3 | TRBV7-2 | CASSLGRGGLADTQYF | TGTGCCAGCAGCTTAGGGCGGGGGGGCCTAGCAGATACGCAGTATTTT
TRBD2 | many | TRBJ2-1 | TRBV24-1 | CATSGLAKINEQFF | TGTGCCACCAGTGGACTAGCGAAAATCAATGAGCAGTTCTTC
TRBD1 | many | TRBJ2-7 | TRBV10-3 | CAIRGTGDYEQYF | TGTGCCATCAGGGGTACAGGGGACTACGAGCAGTACTTC
TRBD1 | many | TRBJ1-1 | TRBV7-2 | CASTPSGQPNTEAFF | TGTGCCAGCACCCCCTCGGGACAGCCGAACACTGAAGCTTTCTTT
TRBD1 | many | TRBJ2-7 | TRBV20-1 | CSATDREYEQYF | TGCAGTGCTACGGACAGGGAGTACGAGCAGTACTTC
NA | many | TRBJ2-1 | TRBV7-9 | CASSLAEQFF | TGTGCCAGCAGCTTAGCTGAGCAGTTCTTC
TRBD1 | many | TRBJ2-7 | TRBV15 | CATSRAEGASSYEQYF | TGTGCCACCAGCAGGGCAGAGGGGGCTTCGTCGTACGAGCAGTACTTC
NA | many | TRBJ1-4 | TRBV5-1 | CASSVPGEEKLFF | TGCGCCAGCAGCGTCCCAGGGGAGGAAAAACTGTTTTTT
NA | many | TRBJ2-7 | TRBV20-1 | CSARIHSSYEQYF | TGCAGTGCTAGAATACACAGCTCCTACGAGCAGTACTTC
NA | once | TRBJ2-7 | TRBV3-1 | CASSPNVGAVSYEQYF | TGTGCCAGCAGCCCAAATGTAGGGGCGGTGTCCTACGAGCAGTACTTC
NA | many | TRBJ1-4 | TRBV6-5 | CASSYSQGEKLFF | TGTGCCAGCAGTTACTCGCAGGGGGAAAAACTGTTTTTT
NA | many | TRBJ1-5 | TRBV6-1 | CASSPRTRRLNSNQPQHF | TGTGCCAGCAGTCCGAGAACCAGACGTCTAAATAGCAATCAGCCCCAGCATTTT
NA | NA | TRBJ1-1 | TRBV4-3 | CASQVGGNTEAFF | TGCGCCAGCCAGGTAGGGGGGAACACTGAAGCTTTCTTT
NA | many | TRBJ1-6 | TRBV5-5 | CASSSYTSSYNSPLHF | TGTGCCAGCAGCTCGTACACGAGCTCCTATAATTCACCCCTCCACTTT
TRBD1 | many | TRBJ1-1 | TRBV5-1 | CASSPGQVVDEAFF | TGCGCCAGCAGTCCCGGACAGGTTGTCGATGAAGCTTTCTTT
TRBD1 | NA | TRBJ2-2 | TRBV6-5 | CASSSRTGASTGELFF | TGTGCCAGCAGCTCACGCACAGGGGCCAGCACCGGGGAGCTGTTTTTT
NA | many | TRBJ1-1 | TRBV14 | CASSPPSKNTEAFF | TGTGCCAGCAGCCCCCCTTCAAAGAACACTGAAGCTTTCTTT
TRBD2 | many | TRBJ2-1 | TRBV7-7 | CASSPREPAGEQFF | TGTGCTAGCAGCCCTAGAGAACCAGCGGGGGAGCAGTTCTTC
TRBD1 | many | TRBJ1-2 | TRBV4-3 | CASSQETGTAYGYTF | TGCGCCAGCAGCCAAGAGACCGGGACAGCGTATGGCTACACCTTC
NA | many | TRBJ1-2 | TRBV29-1 | CSDYYRDSTHGYTF | TGCAGCGACTATTACAGGGACTCCACGCATGGCTACACCTTC
NA | many | TRBJ1-5 | TRBV12-3/TRBV12-4 | CARVGRLNQPQHF | TGTGCCAGGGTGGGGAGGCTCAATCAGCCCCAGCATTTT
TRBD2 | NA | TRBJ2-5 | TRBV7-9 | CASSLPLAGAQETQYF | TGTGCCAGCAGCTTACCACTAGCGGGGGCCCAAGAGACCCAGTACTTC
NA | NA | TRBJ2-7 | TRBV14 | CARSPTEASYEQYF | TGTGCCAGAAGCCCGACAGAGGCTTCCTACGAGCAGTACTTC
NA | many | TRBJ1-2 | TRBV6-6 | CASSPLSQGYTF | TGTGCCAGCAGCCCTCTCTCCCAGGGCTACACCTTC
NA | many | TRBJ1-1 | TRBV18 | CASSITEGRGAFF | TGTGCCAGCTCAATCACCGAGGGGAGGGGAGCTTTCTTT
TRBD2 | few | TRBJ2-7 | TRBV7-3 | CASSFSGGSSYEQYF | TGTGCCAGCAGCTTTAGCGGGGGGAGCTCCTACGAGCAGTACTTC
NA | many | TRBJ2-4 | TRBV4-1 | CASSPYPATRNIQYF | TGCGCCAGCAGCCCGTACCCGGCGACAAGAAACATTCAGTACTTC
NA | many | TRBJ1-5 | TRBV10-3 | CAISEGGTNQPQHF | TGTGCCATCAGTGAAGGCGGGACTAATCAGCCCCAGCATTTT
NA | many | TRBJ2-2 | TRBV4-2 | CASSHGGLNTGELFF | TGTGCCAGCAGCCACGGGGGGCTGAACACCGGGGAGCTGTTTTTT
NA | many | TRBJ1-4 | TRBV12-3/TRBV12-4 | CASSLSGQGTNEKLFF | TGTGCCAGCAGTTTGTCGGGGCAGGGAACTAATGAAAAACTGTTTTTT
NA | many | TRBJ1-4 | TRBV7-2 | CASSPGMGGEKLFF | TGTGCCAGCAGCCCCGGGATGGGCGGGGAAAAACTGTTTTTT
NA | many | TRBJ1-2 | TRBV4-3 | CASRAGLVDDYGYTF | TGCGCCAGCAGGGCCGGGCTCGTGGATGACTATGGCTACACCTTC
NA | medium-sized | TRBJ1-1 | TRBV7-2 | CASSPHANTEAFF | TGTGCCAGCAGCCCGCATGCAAACACTGAAGCTTTCTTT
TRBD2 | NA | TRBJ2-1 | TRBV14 | CASSQDLGLAGVNEQFF | TGTGCCAGCAGCCAAGATCTTGGGCTAGCGGGAGTTAATGAGCAGTTCTTC
TRBD1 | many | TRBJ2-2 | TRBV29-1 | CSVGHRGLGELFF | TGCAGCGTTGGCCACAGGGGGCTTGGGGAGCTGTTTTTT
NA | NA | TRBJ1-1 | TRBV29-1 | CSTEVTGEAFF | TGCAGCACGGAAGTGACAGGTGAAGCTTTCTTT
TRBD1 | NA | TRBJ1-5 | TRBV29-1 | CSVFDRGNQPQHF | TGCAGCGTTTTCGACAGGGGCAATCAGCCCCAGCATTTT
NA | many | TRBJ2-3 | TRBV5-1 | CASSLTGSSTDTQYF | TGCGCCAGCAGCTTGACGGGTTCTAGCACAGATACGCAGTATTTT
NA | many | TRBJ2-2 | TRBV9 | CASSVGLIEPGELFF | TGTGCCAGCAGCGTAGGGTTGATAGAGCCCGGGGAGCTGTTTTTT
NA | many | TRBJ1-3 | TRBV24-1 | CATYRDEPGNTIYF | TGTGCCACCTACCGGGACGAGCCTGGAAACACCATATATTTT
NA | many | TRBJ2-1 | TRBV5-1 | CASSLGARWGLISYNEQFF | TGCGCCAGCAGCTTGGGGGCTAGGTGGGGACTCATCTCCTACAATGAGCAGTTCTTC
NA | many | TRBJ2-7 | TRBV27 | CASSLTQGRSSFYEQYF | TGTGCCAGCAGTTTAACGCAGGGGCGATCCTCCTTCTACGAGCAGTACTTC
NA | NA | TRBJ1-2 | TRBV20-1 | CSATSANYGYTF | TGCAGTGCTACTTCAGCTAACTATGGCTACACCTTC
NA | many | TRBJ2-5 | TRBV29-1 | CSVEPMGDRETQYF | TGCAGCGTTGAACCAATGGGGGATCGGGAGACCCAGTACTTC
NA | NA | TRBJ1-4 | TRBV20-1 | CSATTGFVTEKLFF | TGCAGTGCTACGACCGGATTCGTCACTGAAAAACTCTTTTTT
NA | NA | TRBJ2-7 | TRBV5-1 | CASSPGGSVAYEQYF | TGTGCCAGCAGCCCCGGGGGCTCCGTCGCCTACGAGCAGTACTTC
NA | many | TRBJ2-5 | TRBV10-3 | CAISEGLVLVETQYF | TGTGCCATCAGTGAGGGGCTTGTTCTTGTGGAGACCCAGTACTTC
NA | many | TRBJ2-1 | TRBV7-3 | CASSTMGYGGVYNEQFF | TGTGCCAGCAGCACAATGGGGTACGGCGGGGTCTACAATGAGCAGTTCTTC
NA | many | TRBJ2-2 | TRBV5-1 | CASSLATTGELFF | TGCGCCAGCAGCTTGGCGACCACCGGGGAGCTGTTTTTT
NA | NA | TRBJ2-3 | TRBV19 | CASKGRHSDTQYF | TGTGCCAGTAAGGGCCGCCATTCAGATACGCAGTATTTT
NA | many | TRBJ2-1 | TRBV5-6 | CASSLRLATAGGDEQFF | TGTGCCAGCAGCTTGAGGCTAGCGACAGCGGGCGGGGATGAGCAGTTCTTC
NA | many | TRBJ1-1 | TRBV6-5 | CASSYSLVGNTEAFF | TGTGCCAGCAGTTACTCGTTGGTGGGGAACACTGAAGCTTTCTTT